This record looks at one TCR beta chain sequence and its context. The CDR3 is 13 residues long. Trimming cost V 5 bases and J 6 bases, with 12 bases left between them. CDR1 and CDR2 (germline): SGHTA, FQGNSA. The entry originates in a study of T cells after yellow fever vaccination. Each CDR3 protein gets one entry after TCRdb re-called the 5' RACE reads with MiXCR. The sample has some 300,000 distinct CDR3 sequences; 7.5% to 9% are singletons. This receptor was taken from a young man who received the YFV17D yellow fever vaccine. The J gene is TRBJ2-3, the V gene TRBV7-2; unclear D gene. Sample: CD4+ T cells sorted from PBMCs, taken 5 days after the yellow fever booster vaccination. For the CDR3, the DNA is TGTGCCAGCAGCGTCCGAGCTTCGGATACGCAGTATTTT. Encoded protein: CASSVRASDTQYF. The full variable domain, completed using reference TRBV7-2 and TRBJ2-3, is GAGVSQSPSNKVTEKGKDVELRCDPISGHTALYWYRQSLGQGLEFLIYFQGNSAPDKSGLPSDRFSAERTGGSVSTLTIQRTQQEDSAVYLCASSVRASDTQYFGPGTRLTVL.